This TCR beta chain came from a study of cytomegalovirus exposure and HLA in healthy donors. This CDR3 is 14 amino acids long. Trimming pared 2 bases from V and 3 bases from J, leaving 8 bases between. In germline, CDR1 is KGHSH, CDR2 LQKENI. It was with 60 Vbeta and 13 Jbeta primers that the PCR ran. Measured with immunoSEQ multiplex PCR; TCRdb has only the in-frame clones, and not every one. The sample has approximately 120,000 clones; around three quarters are singletons. Input material: PBMCs. The TCR sequence derives from a man aged 25 to 40 in good health and CMV-seropositive. V usage is TRBV18 and J usage is TRBJ1-5, with a possible D match to TRBD1 (5 bases). The CDR3 protein is CASSPSRDNQPQHF. Here the CDR3 DNA reads TGTGCCAGCTCACCATCCAGGGACAATCAGCCCCAGCATTTT.